The next 16 T cell receptor beta chains were all read from a single sample in a study of OX40 agonist ivuxolimab in advanced cancers. Produced via immunoSEQ multiplex PCR; TCRdb's table is partial and in-frame only. The table includes about 40,000 clones, approximately 90% detected once. This material consisted of CD4+ or CD8+ T cells sorted from blood, taken in a trial of the OX40 agonist ivuxolimab. These receptors were taken from an adult with an advanced solid tumor such as melanoma, head and neck, liver or kidney cancer.

The chain employs TRBV7-8 and TRBJ2-5; the D is unclear. The V end was cut by 5 bases, the J end by 2 bases, with 3 bases between. The CDR3 runs to 11 residues. Germline V gene data show CDR1 as SGHVS and CDR2 as FQNEAQ. The CDR3 loop reads CASSRQETQYF. CDR3 nucleotide sequence: TGTGCCAGCAGCCGACAAGAGACCCAGTACTTC.

The gene calls are TRBV5-1 and TRBJ2-3, with TRBD2 identical over 8 bases. The CDR3 runs 16 residues. V gave up 0 bases and J gave up 4 bases; unmatched junction bases: 7. CDR1 SGHRS and CDR2 YFSETQ come from the germline V gene. Here the CDR3 DNA reads TGCGCCAGCAGCTTGGCCGCGACTAGCGATGCAGATACGCAGTATTTT. Amino acids: CASSLAATSDADTQYF.

The chain joins TRBV30 to TRBJ2-7, with D perhaps TRBD1 (5 bases). Trimming cost V 1 base and J 4 bases, with 17 bases left between them. Germline V gene data show CDR1 as GTSNPN and CDR2 as SVGIG (reference sequence). This CDR3 comprises 15 residues. The CDR3 sequence: CAWSGKGVLGYEQYF. CDR3 bases: TGTGCCTGGAGTGGAAAAGGGGTATTAGGGTACGAGCAGTACTTC.

The chain couples TRBV6-5 to TRBJ2-2, with TRBD1 matching 12 bases. After removal of 5 bases from V and 4 bases from J, the junction contained 2 bases not matched to a gene. The CDR3 covers 15 residues. Germline V gene sequence: CDR1 MNHEY, CDR2 SVGAGI. The CDR3 region is CASSRDRGRTGELFF. CDR3 sequence (DNA): TGTGCCAGCAGTCGGGACAGGGGGCGCACCGGGGAGCTGTTTTTT.

The chain carries TRBV7-9 and TRBJ2-7; 7 bases line up with TRBD1. CDR3 length equals 15 residues. CDR1 and CDR2 from the germline V gene are SEHNR and FQNEAQ (reference sequence). The trim removed 6 bases at V and 3 bases at J, leaving 11 bases unmatched. The CDR3 loop is CASSSFRDSGYEQYF. In DNA form, the CDR3 reads TGTGCCAGCAGTTCCTTCCGGGACAGCGGCTACGAGCAGTACTTC.

The count of this clone is one. CDR3 DNA sequence: TGTGCCAGCTCACCACCGGATTTTGGGGTCTACGAGCAGTACTTC. Protein sequence: CASSPPDFGVYEQYF. The chain joins TRBV18 to TRBJ2-5; D uncertain. The end of the DNA fits TRBJ2-7 better, so the J call may be wrong. Germline loops: CDR1 KGHSH, CDR2 LQKENI. The CDR3 extends over 15 amino acids.

This chain joins TRBV4-1 and TRBJ2-4; 12 nucleotides agree with TRBD2. Trimming at V came to 3 bases and at J to 8 bases, leaving 2 bases not matched to a gene. This CDR3 is 14 amino acids long. The germline CDR1 and CDR2 sequences are MGHRA and YSYEKL. The CDR3 DNA reads as TGCGCCAGCAGCCACCCTAGCGGGAGGGACATTCAGTACTTC. Amino acids: CASSHPSGRDIQYF.

The chain links TRBV25-1 to TRBJ1-1; D might be TRBD1 (5 bases). CDR1 MGHDK and CDR2 SYGVNS come from the germline V gene. The CDR3 contains 12 residues. Trimming pared 8 bases from V and 4 bases from J, leaving 11 bases between. CDR3 residues: CASGVRGTEAFF. Here the CDR3 DNA reads TGTGCCAGCGGCGTTAGGGGCACTGAAGCTTTCTTT.

The J gene is TRBJ2-3, the V gene TRBV7-2; D is possibly TRBD1 (6 bases). Trimming pared 3 bases from V and 2 bases from J, leaving 9 bases between. There are 14 residues in the CDR3. Germline V gives CDR1 SGHTA, CDR2 FQGNSA. CDR3 protein: CASSFDRFTDTQYF. In DNA form, the CDR3 reads TGTGCCAGCAGCTTCGACAGGTTCACAGATACGCAGTATTTT.

This rearrangement joins TRBV19 to TRBJ1-1, with a weak D call TRBD1 (5 bases). Trimming cost V 3 bases and J 1 base, with 15 bases left between them. CDR1 and CDR2 (germline): LNHDA, SQIVND (reference sequence). CDR3 size: 16 residues. The CDR3 reads CASSIFERGKNTEAFF. In DNA, the CDR3 is TGTGCCAGTAGTATCTTCGAAAGGGGCAAGAACACTGAAGCTTTCTTT.

The rearrangement uses TRBV10-3 and TRBJ1-1; maybe TRBD1 (6 bases). This CDR3 has 12 residues. CDR1 ENHRY and CDR2 SYGVKD come from the germline V gene. V lost 5 bases and J 6 bases, leaving 10 bases between the germline ends. CDR3 sequence (DNA): TGTGCCATCAGTACAGGGAGGCCTGAAGCTTTCTTT. It specifies CAISTGRPEAFF.

This clone appeared once. V is TRBV6-1 and J is TRBJ1-2, with D perhaps matching TRBD1 (5 bases). V shed 3 bases and J shed 5 bases, with 22 bases lying between them. There are 17 residues in the CDR3. Looked up from germline, CDR1 is MNHNS and CDR2 is SASEGT. CDR3 protein: CASSDGSLGGDHYGYTF. The CDR3 DNA reads as TGTGCCAGCAGTGACGGATCCTTAGGTGGGGACCATTATGGCTACACCTTC.

The chain recombines TRBV9 with TRBJ2-5; 10 bases line up with TRBD2. V shed 4 bases, J shed 5 bases, and the junction held 14 bases outside the gene matches. The CDR3 runs 17 residues. Germline CDR1 and CDR2: SGDLS and YYNGEE. For the CDR3, the DNA is TGTGCCAGCAGCCTCAGCCCCAAGCGGGGGGGCGGGGAGACCCAGTACTTC. It encodes CASSLSPKRGGGETQYF.

This chain links TRBV19 with TRBJ2-7; 9 positions agree with TRBD1. Trimming took 6 bases from V and 2 from J; bases not matched to a gene: 5. The CDR3 is 14 residues long. Germline V gene lookup returns CDR1 LNHDA and CDR2 SQIVND (reference sequence). As DNA, the CDR3 is TGTGCCAGTAGGGACCGGGACAGGGCCTACGAGCAGTACTTC. Translating it yields CASRDRDRAYEQYF.

V and J are TRBV7-2 and TRBJ1-1; TRBD1 agrees at 7 bases. Germline V gene data show CDR1 as SGHTA and CDR2 as FQGNSA. This CDR3 spans 13 amino acids. Germline trimming cut 4 bases from V and 4 bases from J; bases unmatched to any gene: 3. The CDR3 protein is CASSYRGFTEAFF. CDR3 bases: TGTGCCAGCAGCTACAGGGGTTTCACTGAAGCTTTCTTT.

The chain is built from TRBV29-1 and TRBJ2-5; perhaps D is TRBD1 or TRBD2 (6 bases each). Trimming removed 3 bases from V and 3 bases from J, with 17 bases in between. This CDR3 has 15 amino acids. CDR1 is SQVTM, CDR2 ANQGSEA, per germline. The CDR3 loop reads CSVELGRGLKETQYF. In DNA, the CDR3 is TGCAGCGTTGAGTTGGGCCGGGGGCTGAAAGAGACCCAGTACTTC.